Presented here are 18 T cell receptor beta chains from one specimen sequenced in a study of T cells in severe cutaneous drug reactions. The patients sequenced had a carbamazepine-induced Stevens-Johnson syndrome or toxic epidermal necrolysis reaction. Libraries were made by iRepertoire multiplex PCR with TCR subtype-specific primers for bulk and single-cell sequencing. TCRdb re-called the multiplex PCR reads; every CDR3 protein appears as one record, without DNA. The sample table includes just over 20,000 distinct CDR3 sequences. The specimen sequenced was PBMCs. Receptors were obtained from a human donor with toxic epidermal necrolysis, a severe cutaneous drug reaction.

This chain links TRBV11-3 with TRBJ2-3; lacking DNA, the TRBD2 call made by TCRdb goes unchecked. The CDR3 is 14 residues long. Germline loops: CDR1 SGHNT, CDR2 YENEEA. This CDR3 reads CASSLAGGTDTQYF.

V gene TRBV7-9 combines with J gene TRBJ1-5; without DNA, the TCRdb call of TRBD1 cannot be checked. The germline gives CDR1 SEHNR, CDR2 FQNEAQ (reference sequence). The length of the CDR3 is 15 residues. CDR3 loop: CASSQQGMGNQPQHF.

The chain joins TRBV6-6 to TRBJ2-7; the TCRdb call, TRBD2, lacks DNA for checking. The length of the CDR3 is 13 residues. The germline CDR1 and CDR2 sequences are MNHNY and SVGAGI (reference sequence). This CDR3 is CASNGPTGNEQYF.

The rearrangement joins TRBV27 to TRBJ1-6; no DNA is available, so the TRBD1 call from TCRdb remains unchecked. In germline, CDR1 is MNHEY, CDR2 SMNVEV (reference sequence). The CDR3 loop spans 13 amino acids. CDR3 protein: CASSAVVTELLHF.

J is TRBJ2-2 and V is TRBV3-1; TCRdb's assignment of TRBD1 cannot be checked, as there is no DNA. Germline assignment: CDR1 LGHDT and CDR2 YNNKEL (reference sequence). This CDR3 has 13 residues. The CDR3 loop reads CASTQGLTGELFF.

This clonotype is called medium-sized (0.01 to 0.1%) based on its frequency. V is TRBV2 and J is TRBJ2-1; TCRdb names TRBD2, which stays unverified in the absence of DNA. The V gene's germline CDR1 is SNHLY and CDR2 FYNNEI. There are 12 residues in the CDR3. The CDR3 here is CASRTGGGEQFF. Filled out from reference TRBV2 and TRBJ2-1, the complete variable domain reads EPEVTQTPSHQVTQMGQEVILRCVPISNHLYFYWYRQILGQKVEFLVSFYNNEISEKSEIFDDQFSVERPDGSNFTLKIRSTKLEDSAMYFCASRTGGGEQFFGPGTRLTVL.

CDR3 residues: CASSLRRVGGELFF. The chain recombines TRBV14 with TRBJ2-2. The CDR3 consists of 14 residues. The germline V gene encodes CDR1 SGHDN and CDR2 FVKESK.

This sequence joins TRBV19 and TRBJ2-3; TCRdb designates TRBD2, a call that cannot be tested without DNA. The CDR3 covers 15 residues. The germline V gene encodes CDR1 LNHDA and CDR2 SQIVND (reference sequence). CDR3: CASSTTSGRWDTQYF.

The chain employs TRBV5-6 and TRBJ2-4; checking the TCRdb D call of TRBD1 is not possible without DNA. Germline assignment: CDR1 SGHDT and CDR2 YYEEEE. This CDR3 has 14 amino acids. The CDR3 sequence is CASSLALGANIQYF.

This chain joins TRBV29-1 and TRBJ2-5; TCRdb returns TRBD2, unconfirmable since there is no DNA. Germline loops: CDR1 SQVTM, CDR2 ANQGSEA. CDR3 length: 16 residues. CDR3 region: CSVEEIAGGPKETQYF.

This clonotype is identified as medium-sized from frequency. The chain couples TRBV9 to TRBJ2-7; the TRBD2 assignment by TCRdb is unverifiable without DNA. Germline V gene lookup returns CDR1 SGDLS and CDR2 YYNGEE. There are 16 residues in the CDR3. The CDR3 sequence is CASSVETSGGRYEQYF.

The V call is TRBV29-1, the J call TRBJ1-1; TCRdb's D call, TRBD1, is unchecked because there is no DNA. Germline V gene sequence: CDR1 SQVTM, CDR2 ANQGSEA. The CDR3 has 15 amino acids. The CDR3: CSVYSLAGLNTEAFF.

This sequence joins TRBV27 and TRBJ2-1; the TRBD2 assignment by TCRdb is unverifiable without DNA. Germline CDR1 and CDR2: MNHEY and SMNVEV (reference sequence). CDR3 length: 17 amino acids. CDR3 in amino acids: CASSLRGGLAGGNEQFF.

V gene TRBV6-1 combines with J gene TRBJ2-1; TCRdb's D call of TRBD1 is untestable without DNA. CDR3 size: 16 residues. Germline-derived CDR1 and CDR2 are MNHNS and SASEGT. The CDR3 region is CASTPLDGQGENEQFF.

J is TRBJ2-3 and V is TRBV10-3; TCRdb picks TRBD1, but there is no DNA to check that call. Germline CDR1 is ENHRY and CDR2 is SYGVKD. This CDR3 comprises 14 residues. The CDR3 sequence: CAIREQGRADTQYF.

The chain is built from TRBV6-1 and TRBJ2-4; without DNA, the TCRdb call of TRBD2 cannot be checked. The CDR3 runs 16 residues. Germline assignment: CDR1 MNHNS and CDR2 SASEGT. The CDR3 here is CASSDPSGASVNIQYF.

This chain uses TRBV5-4 with TRBJ2-5; TCRdb names TRBD2, which stays unverified in the absence of DNA. Germline lookup yields CDR1 SGHNT and CDR2 YYREEE (reference sequence). The CDR3 totals 16 residues. The CDR3 is CASSRGLAGGEETQYF.

The chain is built from TRBV7-9 and TRBJ2-7. The CDR3 totals 13 residues. Germline-derived CDR1 and CDR2 are SEHNR and FQNEAQ (reference sequence). The CDR3: CASSLPGPYEQYF.